Listed here are 4 T cell receptor beta chains from one sample, sequenced in a study of CD8 T cells in Susac syndrome (dated by TCRdb to the late 2010s). The library was made by the immunoSEQ multiplex PCR assay. RNA was extracted using the RNeasy kit, and roughly 0.5 to 1 microgram was reverse transcribed with random hexamers. TCRdb itself trimmed the public reads at Q25 with fastp, ran MiXCR and retained productive beta chains. Rows are unified per CDR3 protein, each entry keeping the most common DNA and genes. The sample profile shows around 150,000 distinct CDR3 sequences; around 95% of them were found once. Roughly 0.14% of the sample rests with the top ten. Sequencing was done on a sample of CD4+ T cells from PBMCs. The origin of the receptors is a human donor with Susac syndrome.

This chain connects TRBV12-3 or TRBV12-4 to TRBJ1-3, with 7 positions matching TRBD1. Trimming cost V 5 bases and J 0 bases; bases outside gene matches: 19. The CDR3 is 20 residues long. The CDR3 loop reads CASSAGGAPFIGLSGNTIYF. Written as DNA, the CDR3 is TGTGCCAGCAGTGCAGGGGGAGCCCCCTTTATTGGGCTCTCTGGAAACACCATATATTTT.

The chain has TRBV15 and TRBJ1-5; TRBD1 might be the D (6 bases). The CDR3 is made up of 15 amino acids. Germline V gives CDR1 LNHNV, CDR2 YYDKDF (reference sequence). V lost 0 bases, J lost 1 base, and 7 bases lay in between. The CDR3, as DNA: TGTGCCACCAGCAGAGACAGGGGCAGCAATCAGCCCCAGCATTTT. This codes for CATSRDRGSNQPQHF.

This rearrangement joins TRBV29-1 to TRBJ2-3; D is possibly TRBD1 or TRBD2 (5 bases each). There are 15 residues in the CDR3. Germline CDR1 reads SQVTM; CDR2 reads ANQGSEA. With 5 bases removed from V and 4 bases from J, the gap between germline ends came to 19 bases. The CDR3 DNA follows: TGCAGCGTTTGTCTCCTCGGTGGGGGACCAGATACGCAGTATTTT. This sequence encodes CSVCLLGGGPDTQYF.

The CDR3 region is CSARDAGKVPFF. Here the CDR3 DNA reads TGCAGTGCAAGGGACGCCGGCAAAGTTCCGTTCTTC. The rearrangement links TRBV20-1 to TRBJ2-1; the D call may be TRBD1 or TRBD2 (5 bases each). Germline-derived CDR1 and CDR2 are DFQATT and SNEGSKA (reference sequence). The CDR3 is 12 residues long. Between the trimmed V and J ends, which lost 6 bases and 15 bases, there was a span of 21 bases.